This passage covers 9 T cell receptor beta chains from one sample sequenced in a study of cytomegalovirus exposure and HLA in healthy donors. Profiling relied on immunoSEQ multiplex PCR, and the TCRdb table lists in-frame clones only, not all of them. Seen here are 120,000 or so clones, about 88% observed once, and the top ten hold about 4.3%. The sample comprised PBMCs. Receptor source: a man aged 18 to 29 in good health and CMV-seropositive.

The sample holds a few counts of this clone. The CDR3 coding sequence is TGTGCCAGCAGCTCGGACAGGTCGAGCTATGGCTACACCTTC. As protein: CASSSDRSSYGYTF. V gene TRBV7-8 combines with J gene TRBJ1-2; 7 positions match TRBD1. Looked up from germline, CDR1 is SGHVS and CDR2 is FQNEAQ. This CDR3 comprises 14 residues. J lost 4 bases, V lost 4 bases, and 6 bases had no gene match.

The chain is built from TRBV4-3 and TRBJ1-4, with D perhaps matching TRBD1 (5 bases). V lost 0 bases to trimming and J lost 7 bases, with 12 bases between them. CDR1 is LGHNA, CDR2 YSLEER, per germline. The CDR3 spans 15 residues. Here the CDR3 DNA reads TGCGCCAGCAGCCAAGATCTGGGCAGGGTTGAAAAACTGTTTTTT. Translation: CASSQDLGRVEKLFF.

The chain is built from TRBV4-3 and TRBJ2-5; possibly TRBD1 for D (6 bases). V was shortened by 4 bases and J by 3 bases, with 12 bases between the two germline ends. From germline, CDR1 is LGHNA and CDR2 YSLEER. This CDR3 is built from 14 residues. The CDR3 bases are TGCGCCAGCAGCCTAACAGGGTGGGAAGAGACCCAGTACTTC. Amino acid sequence: CASSLTGWEETQYF.

This clone showed up just once. The chain recombines TRBV2 with TRBJ1-2, with 7 bases fitting TRBD1. The length of the CDR3 is 15 residues. V lost 2 bases, J lost 2 bases, and 5 bases stayed unmatched. In germline, CDR1 is SNHLY, CDR2 FYNNEI. The CDR3 is CASSEHRGGNYGYTF. As DNA, the CDR3 is TGTGCCAGCAGTGAACACAGGGGTGGGAACTATGGCTACACCTTC.

The chain uses TRBV4-1 and TRBJ2-1; 8 nucleotides line up with TRBD1. V lost 5 bases and J lost 0; bases outside the gene matches: 6. This CDR3 spans 16 amino acids. Germline CDR1 is MGHRA and CDR2 is YSYEKL. CDR3 nucleotides: TGCGCCAGCAGCTACGGAGGACAGGGCTCCTACAATGAGCAGTTCTTC. This translates into CASSYGGQGSYNEQFF.

This chain connects TRBV7-8 to TRBJ2-3, with 7 bases that match TRBD2. CDR1 and CDR2 from the germline V gene are SGHVS and FQNEAQ. The CDR3 is 17 amino acids. J gave up 2 bases and V 2 bases, and 10 bases lay outside the gene matches. As DNA, the CDR3 is TGTGCCAGCAGCTTAACCCGATGGAGGGACTACACAGATACGCAGTATTTT. Protein product: CASSLTRWRDYTDTQYF.

This chain joins TRBV7-8 and TRBJ1-3; D is unclear. Between the trimmed V and J ends, which lost 6 bases and 4 bases, there was a span of 25 bases. The CDR3 is 18 residues long. The germline gives CDR1 SGHVS, CDR2 FQNEAQ. For the CDR3, the DNA is TGTGCCAGCAGTATGGGTGTTCAGGCGACCTCCTCCGGAAACACCATATATTTT. It yields the protein CASSMGVQATSSGNTIYF.

This sequence joins TRBV5-1 and TRBJ2-2; TRBD1 might be the D (7 bases). The V end lost 1 base, the J end lost 4 bases, and 14 bases lay between the germline ends. The CDR3 runs 16 residues. The germline V gene encodes CDR1 SGHRS and CDR2 YFSETQ. The CDR3 DNA sequence: TGCGCCAGCAGCTTGAGGGGGACAGCGGGCACCGGGGAGCTGTTTTTT. This gives the protein CASSLRGTAGTGELFF.

V usage is TRBV5-6 and J usage is TRBJ1-2; no definite D call. The CDR3 spans 12 residues. Germline lookup yields CDR1 SGHDT and CDR2 YYEEEE. The V and J ends lost 4 bases and 7 bases respectively, with 11 bases between them. Here the CDR3 DNA reads TGTGCCAGCAGCAGTCCCGGTTTTGGCTACACCTTC. Amino acid sequence: CASSSPGFGYTF.